The T cell receptor beta chain described here comes from a study of regulatory T cells in long-lasting Graves disease. For TCR beta, libraries came from iRepertoire HTBI primers and Arm-PCR of CDR3 regions. Each CDR3 protein gets one entry after TCRdb re-called the multiplex PCR reads with MiXCR. The table lists 350,000 to 450,000 distinct CDR3 sequences, over 12% of them singletons. Study outcomes and limitations: Under persistent disease, TRBV28, TRBJ1-2 and TRBJ2-5 were used preferentially.

With respect to this clonotype: Its antigen is undetermined.

CDR1 and CDR2 from the germline V gene are SGDLS and YYNGEE. Trimming cost V 0 bases and J 6 bases, with 10 bases left between them. The CDR3 covers 14 residues. As for time point: newly diagnosed GD, antithyroid drugs for less than 3 months. There was RNA extracted from PBMCs, and the TCR library was made from it. An endocrinology unit in Xi'an, China, supplied the patients. These sequences were also reported in another study, on T cells in Graves' hyperthyroidism and ophthalmopathy. That work states: The patients, who ranged from 18 to 65 in age, presented with newly diagnosed hyperthyroidism lasting under 2 months.

The rearrangement links TRBV9 to TRBJ2-1, with a tentative D call TRBD2 (5 bases). The specimen comprised peripheral blood mononuclear cells (PBMCs), sampled at new diagnosis, from a patient treated with antithyroid drugs. The receptor was isolated from a woman aged 40 to 50 with Graves disease. The DNA of the CDR3 is TGTGCCAGCAGCGTAGAATCTAGCACCAATGAGCAGTTCTTC. Translated: CASSVESSTNEQFF.